This TCR beta chain was captured in a study of blood T cell repertoires in COVID-19. V lost 4 bases to trimming and J lost 2 bases; unmatched junction nucleotides: 5. The length of the CDR3 is 14 residues. Looked up from germline, CDR1 is WNHNN and CDR2 is SYGVQD (reference sequence). Produced via immunoSEQ multiplex PCR; TCRdb's table is partial and in-frame only. The table includes some 180,000 clones, 80% to 90% detected once. The specimen sequenced was peripheral blood. This receptor was identified in a woman in her thirties or forties with COVID-19, enrolled during active disease. The chain combines TRBV10-1 with TRBJ2-7, with TRBD1 matching over 7 bases. The CDR3 sequence is CASSGGQTTYEQYV. Written as DNA, the CDR3 is TGCGCCAGCAGTGGGGGACAGACTACCTACGAGCAGTACGTC.